This TCR beta chain emerged from a study of control samples from healthy donors and cancer patients. J was trimmed by 9 bases and V by 5 bases; bases with no gene match: 10. This CDR3 region has 14 residues. Germline assignment: CDR1 MNHEY and CDR2 SVGEGT. Libraries were prepared by immunoSEQ multiplex PCR; TCRdb keeps only in-frame clonotypes and omits some of them. The table lists tens of thousands of clones, 92% of them singletons. The rearrangement links TRBV6-2 or TRBV6-3 to TRBJ1-2; 9 bases match TRBD1. The sequencing input was PBMCs. The TCR originated in a man aged 35-49 years with colorectal cancer. The CDR3 loop is CASSRSGQGRRYTF. CDR3 sequence (DNA): TGTGCCAGCAGTCGTTCGGGACAGGGTCGTCGCTACACCTTC.